These 28 T cell receptor beta chains were sequenced from one sample in a study of blood T cell repertoires in COVID-19. Libraries were prepared by immunoSEQ multiplex PCR; TCRdb keeps only in-frame clonotypes and omits some of them. This sample has 300,000 to 400,000 clones; approximately 86% occur once, and the top ten carry around 4.2%. Sequences were obtained from PBMCs or T cells enriched from blood (not recorded which). These receptors came from a woman in her forties with acute COVID-19.

The chain carries TRBV28 and TRBJ2-1; TRBD2 matches 8 bases. The germline CDR1 and CDR2 sequences are MDHEN and SYDVKM. The length of the CDR3 is 15 residues. Trimming at V came to 7 bases and at J to 3 bases, leaving 8 bases not matched to a gene. The CDR3 region is CASTLGGRIYNEQFF. The CDR3 coding sequence is TGTGCCAGCACCCTCGGCGGGAGGATCTACAATGAGCAGTTCTTC.

J is TRBJ1-3 and V is TRBV5-1; a possible D gene is TRBD1 (6 bases). Looked up from germline, CDR1 is SGHRS and CDR2 is YFSETQ. This CDR3 spans 13 amino acids. Trimming removed 3 bases from V and 2 bases from J, with 6 bases in between. The CDR3 nucleotides read TGCGCCAGCAGCTGGGGGCCTGGAAACACCATATATTTT. It codes for CASSWGPGNTIYF.

This chain joins TRBV7-6 and TRBJ1-2; 7 bases match TRBD1. The junction had 3 bases not matched to a gene; V was cut back by 5 bases and J by 6 bases. The CDR3 is made up of 12 amino acids. Per germline, CDR1 SGHVS and CDR2 FNYEAQ. The CDR3 loop is CASSQGQDGYTF. As DNA, the CDR3 is TGTGCCAGCAGCCAAGGACAGGATGGCTACACCTTC.

The V and J genes are TRBV5-8 and TRBJ1-2; the match to TRBD1 covers 9 bases. CDR3 length: 14 amino acids. From germline, CDR1 is SGHTS and CDR2 YDEGEE. V trimming: 2 bases; J trimming: 8 bases; junction bases outside the gene matches: 7. CDR3 in amino acids: CASSFLDRGRGYTF. CDR3 DNA: TGTGCCAGCAGCTTCCTGGACAGGGGAAGAGGCTACACCTTC.

This clone was recorded a few times. The chain couples TRBV15 to TRBJ2-7, with 7 bases matching TRBD1. Trimming at V came to 0 bases and at J to 2 bases, leaving 4 bases not matched to a gene. The germline V gene encodes CDR1 LNHNV and CDR2 YYDKDF (reference sequence). CDR3 length equals 15 residues. CDR3 amino acids: CATSRDRQGTYEQYF. DNA of the CDR3: TGTGCCACCAGCAGAGACAGACAGGGTACCTACGAGCAGTACTTC.

This clone showed up just a few times. This rearrangement joins TRBV2 to TRBJ1-4, with no clear D. Per germline, CDR1 SNHLY and CDR2 FYNNEI. V was cut by 7 bases and J by 7 bases, with 10 bases left in between. CDR3 length: 12 residues. The DNA of the CDR3 is TGTGCCAGCAATCGGGAACGTGAAAAACTGTTTTTT. Its translation: CASNREREKLFF. Based on the CDR3 plus reference TRBV2 and TRBJ1-4, the full variable domain is EPEVTQTPSHQVTQMGQEVILRCVPISNHLYFYWYRQILGQKVEFLVSFYNNEISEKSEIFDDQFSVERPDGSNFTLKIRSTKLEDSAMYFCASNREREKLFFGSGTQLSVL.

J is TRBJ1-5 and V is TRBV4-1; possibly TRBD1 for D (5 bases). CDR3 length: 15 amino acids. Germline V lookup: CDR1 MGHRA, CDR2 YSYEKL. V lost 0 bases, J lost 7 bases, and 13 bases lay in between. The DNA for the CDR3 is TGCGCCAGCAGCCAAGAGGGCAGGGTTGGACAGCCCCAGCATTTT. Protein product: CASSQEGRVGQPQHF.

V gene TRBV4-1 combines with J gene TRBJ2-1, with 7 nucleotides matching TRBD1. Germline assignment: CDR1 MGHRA and CDR2 YSYEKL. The CDR3 loop spans 13 amino acids. After removal of 5 bases from V and 5 bases from J, the junction contained 3 bases not matched to a gene. The CDR3 coding sequence is TGCGCCAGCAGCGGGACAGTTAACAATGAGCAGTTCTTC. It yields the protein CASSGTVNNEQFF.

The chain combines TRBV5-1 with TRBJ1-4; D remains ambiguous. Trimming cost V 4 bases and J 4 bases, with 23 bases left between them. Germline V gene lookup returns CDR1 SGHRS and CDR2 YFSETQ. The CDR3 covers 18 residues. The CDR3 spells CASSPNAGQGPVNEKLFF. DNA for the CDR3: TGCGCCAGCAGCCCGAATGCGGGCCAAGGCCCCGTTAATGAAAAACTGTTTTTT. The variable domain in full, completed from reference TRBV5-1 and TRBJ1-4, reads KAGVTQTPRYLIKTRGQQVTLSCSPISGHRSVSWYQQTPGQGLQFLFEYFSETQRNKGNFPGRFSGRQFSNSRSEMNVSTLELGDSALYLCASSPNAGQGPVNEKLFFGSGTQLSVL.

The rearrangement uses TRBV3-1 (or the pseudogene TRBV3-2) and TRBJ1-4, with unresolved D. V lost 4 bases to trimming and J lost 0 bases, with 15 bases between them. Germline assignment: CDR1 LGHDT and CDR2 YNNKEL (reference sequence). The CDR3 contains 17 residues. In DNA, the CDR3 is TGTGCCAGCAGCCGACAATTCCAGGATTCAACTAATGAAAAACTGTTTTTT. This translates into CASSRQFQDSTNEKLFF.

The V gene is TRBV5-1, the J gene TRBJ2-2; possible D gene TRBD1, 6 bases. This CDR3 has 16 residues. From germline, CDR1 is SGHRS and CDR2 YFSETQ. V dropped 6 bases and J dropped 2 bases, with 17 bases sitting between them. CDR3 amino acids: CASTQTPDRNTGELFF. CDR3 in DNA: TGCGCCAGCACCCAGACCCCGGACAGAAACACCGGGGAGCTGTTTTTT.

The J gene is TRBJ2-7, the V gene TRBV7-8; TRBD1 aligns across 8 bases. Germline V gene sequence: CDR1 SGHVS, CDR2 FQNEAQ. The CDR3 runs 14 residues. Unmatched junction bases numbered 5, after V lost 1 base and J lost 6 bases. This CDR3 reads CASSLVGQGSEQYF. The CDR3 coding sequence is TGTGCCAGCAGCTTAGTAGGACAGGGTTCCGAGCAGTACTTC. Supplemented by reference TRBV7-8 and TRBJ2-7, the full variable domain reads GAGVSQSPRYKVAKRGQDVALRCDPISGHVSLFWYQQALGQGPEFLTYFQNEAQLDKSGLPSDRFFAERPEGSVSTLKIQRTQQEDSAVYLCASSLVGQGSEQYFGPGTRLTVT.

The rearrangement links TRBV10-3 to TRBJ1-2, with 7 bases fitting TRBD1. This CDR3 contains 13 residues. After removal of 2 bases from V and 4 bases from J, the junction contained 1 base not matched to a gene. Germline lookup yields CDR1 ENHRY and CDR2 SYGVKD. The CDR3 DNA is TGTGCCATCAGTGAGGACAGGGTCTATGGCTACACCTTC. As protein: CAISEDRVYGYTF.

The rearrangement uses TRBV19 and TRBJ2-7; possible D gene TRBD1, 6 bases. Germline V gives CDR1 LNHDA, CDR2 SQIVND (reference sequence). The V and J ends lost 2 bases and 3 bases respectively, with 23 bases between them. CDR3 length: 18 amino acids. The CDR3 here is CASSITAGTPPRIYEQYF. CDR3 sequence (DNA): TGTGCCAGTAGTATAACGGCCGGGACACCTCCACGAATCTACGAGCAGTACTTC.

This clone was counted a few times. This chain links TRBV7-2 with TRBJ1-1; 10 bases align to TRBD1. The CDR3 length is 14 residues. Per the germline V gene, CDR1 is SGHTA and CDR2 is FQGNSA. Trimming removed 4 bases from V and 7 bases from J; junction bases left unmatched: 6. CDR3 coding DNA: TGTGCCAGCAGCTCCGGACAGGGGGAGGGTGAAGCTTTCTTT. This gives the protein CASSSGQGEGEAFF.

V is TRBV18 and J is TRBJ2-1; 11 bases are shared with TRBD2. Germline loops: CDR1 KGHSH, CDR2 LQKENI. J lost 2 bases, V lost 0 bases, and 3 bases had no gene match. The CDR3 covers 17 residues. CDR3 sequence reads: CASSPPASGGPYNEQFF. The CDR3 nucleotides read TGTGCCAGCTCACCACCCGCTAGCGGGGGGCCCTACAATGAGCAGTTCTTC.

The V call is TRBV29-1, the J call TRBJ1-2; the match to TRBD1 covers 10 bases. This CDR3 spans 12 amino acids. Germline lookup yields CDR1 SQVTM and CDR2 ANQGSEA. J lost 6 bases, V lost 4 bases, and 2 bases had no gene match. CDR3 bases: TGCAGCGTTGTAGGGACAGGGGATGGCTACACCTTC. It codes for CSVVGTGDGYTF.

This clone was detected only a few times. As DNA, the CDR3 is TGTGCCAGCAGTGAATTCAAGGGGGAGAGTTCACCCCTCCACTTT. Amino acids: CASSEFKGESSPLHF. The chain links TRBV6-1 to TRBJ1-6; tentative D call: TRBD1 (6 bases). Germline V CDR1 and CDR2: MNHNS, SASEGT. CDR3 size: 15 residues. Trimming shortened V by 2 bases and J by 9 bases, and 14 bases separated the two germline ends.

The chain has TRBV9 and TRBJ1-6; D not resolved. CDR3 size: 12 residues. The germline V and J ends were trimmed by 4 bases and 9 bases, with 8 bases remaining between them. Per germline, CDR1 SGDLS and CDR2 YYNGEE. CDR3 sequence: CASSSPPSPLHF. DNA for the CDR3: TGTGCCAGCAGCTCTCCCCCTTCACCCCTCCACTTT. The full variable domain, in which reference TRBV9 and TRBJ1-6 provide the parts outside the CDR3, is DSGVTQTPKHLITATGQRVTLRCSPRSGDLSVYWYQQSLDQGLQFLIQYYNGEERAKGNILERFSAQQFPDLHSELNLSSLELGDSALYFCASSSPPSPLHFGNGTRLTVT.

The chain combines TRBV6-5 with TRBJ1-1; 11 bases line up with TRBD1. The CDR3 contains 15 residues. Trimming removed 5 bases from V and 5 bases from J; junction bases left unmatched: 7. Germline values: CDR1 MNHEY, CDR2 SVGAGI. The CDR3, as DNA: TGTGCCAGCAGTACAGGGACAGGGGGAGGGACTGAAGCTTTCTTT. Translated: CASSTGTGGGTEAFF.

This rearrangement joins TRBV9 to TRBJ1-3; D is uncertain. Germline CDR1 and CDR2: SGDLS and YYNGEE. V was shortened by 0 bases and J by 1 base, with 20 bases between the two germline ends. The CDR3 runs to 19 residues. The CDR3 region has the DNA TGTGCCAGCAGCGTAGAACCCCTGGGTGGCGGCGGATCTGGAAACACCATATATTTT. This sequence encodes CASSVEPLGGGGSGNTIYF.

The CDR3 loop reads CASSERAGGFPDTQYF. The CDR3 nucleotides read TGTGCCAGCAGTGAAAGGGCGGGGGGGTTTCCAGATACGCAGTATTTT. The chain uses TRBV6-1 and TRBJ2-3; 9 bases map to TRBD2. In germline, CDR1 is MNHNS, CDR2 SASEGT. V was clipped by 2 bases and J by 4 bases; unmatched bases: 7. The CDR3 loop spans 16 amino acids.

The chain joins TRBV4-1 to TRBJ2-1, with 11 positions matching TRBD1. Trimming removed 4 bases from V and 4 bases from J; junction bases left unmatched: 3. Germline V CDR1 and CDR2: MGHRA, YSYEKL. This CDR3 is built from 15 residues. The CDR3 sequence is CASSLGTGGYNEQFF. CDR3 sequence (DNA): TGCGCCAGCAGCCTTGGGACAGGGGGGTACAATGAGCAGTTCTTC.

The gene calls are TRBV3-1 (or the pseudogene TRBV3-2) and TRBJ1-1; tentative D call: TRBD1 (5 bases). V shed 1 base and J shed 1 base, with 10 bases lying between them. There are 15 residues in the CDR3. The germline V gene has CDR1 LGHDT and CDR2 YNNKEL (reference sequence). The CDR3 nucleotides are TGTGCCAGCAGCCAAGGACAGTTGCGGAACACTGAAGCTTTCTTT. It encodes CASSQGQLRNTEAFF.

CDR3 DNA: TGTGCCAGCAGTGACGAACGGGCGGGTTCTACCGGGGAGCTGTTTTTT. It yields the protein CASSDERAGSTGELFF. The V gene is TRBV25-1, the J gene TRBJ2-2, with D tentatively TRBD2 (5 bases). The CDR3 length is 16 residues. V was clipped by 3 bases and J by 5 bases, with 16 bases between them. The germline CDR1 and CDR2 sequences are MGHDK and SYGVNS.

V gene TRBV12-5 combines with J gene TRBJ2-5; 14 positions agree with TRBD2. Unmatched junction bases numbered 5, after V lost 4 bases and J lost 4 bases. The CDR3 spans 16 residues. The germline V gene has CDR1 LGHNT and CDR2 FRNRAP. The CDR3, as DNA: TGTGCTAGTGGTTCCGGACTAGCGGGGGGTTTAGAGACCCAGTACTTC. Protein: CASGSGLAGGLETQYF.

This chain links TRBV7-9 with TRBJ1-1, with D unresolved. CDR3 size: 12 residues. V was cut by 4 bases and J by 3 bases, with 6 bases left in between. Germline V gene lookup returns CDR1 SEHNR and CDR2 FQNEAQ (reference sequence). CDR3 protein: CASSSQYTEAFF. DNA for the CDR3: TGTGCCAGCAGCTCCCAGTACACTGAAGCTTTCTTT.

The chain has TRBV3-1 (or the pseudogene TRBV3-2) and TRBJ1-2, with 9 positions matching TRBD1. The CDR3 covers 14 residues. Germline CDR1 and CDR2: LGHDT and YNNKEL (reference sequence). V lost 4 bases and J lost 4; bases outside the gene matches: 4. The CDR3 sequence: CASSPGQGLYGYTF. The CDR3 bases are TGTGCCAGCAGCCCGGGACAGGGACTCTATGGCTACACCTTC.